The entry below gives a single TCR beta chain sequence along with its context. The entry originates in a study of blood T cell repertoires in COVID-19. Study background: The recovered donors of Cohort 3 showed two negative PCRs, clearance, or symptom resolution. Specimens from acute and convalescent COVID-19 originated in the United States, Italy and Spain.

The study assigned cohorts using participant-reported clinical history. In the authors' methods: How many nucleated cells were present was estimated from reference gene primer amplification. Using immunoSEQ multiplex PCR, the repertoire was profiled, and TCRdb retains in-frame clones only, with some absent. V and J calls and clone size are given by that table; D and trimming were obtained from the DNA. The profile shows some 180,000 clones, about 88% of them singletons. In germline, CDR1 is MNHEY, CDR2 SMNVEV (reference sequence). Losses at the gene ends were 2 bases for V and 8 bases for J; bases not matched to a gene: 8. The CDR3 loop spans 16 amino acids.

The sequence was obtained from a woman between 40 and 55 years old in a cohort exposed to, infected with or recovered from COVID-19 (not recorded which). The source material was PBMCs or T cells enriched from blood (not recorded which). V gene TRBV27 combines with J gene TRBJ2-1, with TRBD2 identical over 11 bases. CDR3 protein: CASSLVLAGGLDEQFF. As DNA, the CDR3 is TGTGCCAGCAGTTTAGTCCTAGCGGGGGGCCTGGATGAGCAGTTCTTC.